This T cell receptor beta chain was identified in a study of T cell responses to AZD1222 COVID-19 vaccine. General study results and limits: Once two AZD1222 doses were given, Spike-specific TCR breadth and depth went up. Per reports, nearly half of all spike-specific TCRs target regions that are unmutated in variants. Donors were chiefly white British, with a greater number of females, and clonal diversity was perhaps underestimated.

Some clones are missing from TCRdb's copy, which holds only in-frame ones; the method was immunoSEQ multiplex PCR. Its listing shows over 140,000 clones. Trimming removed 7 bases at V and 5 bases at J, with 17 bases between. There are 14 residues in the CDR3. Germline loops: CDR1 MNHEY, CDR2 SVGAGI. On this clone: Its antigen is still unknown.

Sequencing input: peripheral blood. The sequence was obtained from an adult in good health. The rearrangement links TRBV6-5 to TRBJ2-5; maybe TRBD2 (6 bases). The CDR3 region has the DNA TGTGCCAGCAAATTGGGGGGAGCCGGGGAGACCCAGTACTTC. This encodes CASKLGGAGETQYF.